The sequence of this T cell receptor (gamma chain) was determined in a study of gamma-delta chains in newborns, infants, children. Study-level background: Polyclonal expansion of innate γδ T cells after birth follows microbial exposure.

This CDR3 region has 10 residues. Germline lookup yields CDR1 GITISATS and CDR2 ISYDGTV (reference sequence). The J segment lost 6 bases and the V segment lost 9 bases, leaving 5 bases of the junction unmatched. TCRdb re-identified clones in the reads via CATT. The sample yields thousands of gamma-chain clones, roughly two thirds seen once. V usage is TRGV9 and J usage is TRGJ1 or TRGJ2. The J gene was not available in TCRdb and was assigned here by matching the DNA to germline segments. This sequence originates from a child who was a newborn, infant or young child, either healthy, febrile or measles-vaccinated (not recorded which). The sequenced sample was blood. For the CDR3, the DNA is TGTGCCTTGAAAAGTTATAAGAAACTCTTT. Encoded protein: CALKSYKKLF.